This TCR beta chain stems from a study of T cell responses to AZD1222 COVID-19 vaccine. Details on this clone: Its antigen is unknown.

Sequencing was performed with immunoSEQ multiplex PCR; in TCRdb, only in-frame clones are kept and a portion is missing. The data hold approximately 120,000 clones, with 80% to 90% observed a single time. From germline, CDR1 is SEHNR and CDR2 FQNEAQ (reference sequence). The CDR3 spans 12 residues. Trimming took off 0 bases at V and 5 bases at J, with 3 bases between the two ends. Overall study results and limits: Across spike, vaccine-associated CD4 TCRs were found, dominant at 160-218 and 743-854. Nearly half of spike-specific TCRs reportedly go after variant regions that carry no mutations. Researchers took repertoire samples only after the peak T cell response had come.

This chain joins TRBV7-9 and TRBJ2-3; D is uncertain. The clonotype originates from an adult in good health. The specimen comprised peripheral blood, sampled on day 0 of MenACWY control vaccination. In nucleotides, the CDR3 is TGTGCCAGCAGCTTAGCGAGAGATACGCAGTATTTT. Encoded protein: CASSLARDTQYF.